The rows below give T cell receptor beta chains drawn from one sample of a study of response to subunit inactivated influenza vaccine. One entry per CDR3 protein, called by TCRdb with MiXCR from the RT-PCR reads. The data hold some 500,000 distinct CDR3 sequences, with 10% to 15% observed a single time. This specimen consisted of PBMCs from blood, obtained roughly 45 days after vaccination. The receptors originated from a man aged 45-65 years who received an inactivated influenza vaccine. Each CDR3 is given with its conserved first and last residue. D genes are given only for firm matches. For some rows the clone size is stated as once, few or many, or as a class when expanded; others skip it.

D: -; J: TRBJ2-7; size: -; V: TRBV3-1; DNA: TGTGCCAGCAGCCACGAGACAGACTACGAGCAGTACTTC; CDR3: CASSHETDYEQYF
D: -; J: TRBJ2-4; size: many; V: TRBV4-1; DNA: TGCGCCAGCAGCCAAGATTCGGCGGAGCTAAACATTCAGTACTTC; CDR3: CASSQDSAELNIQYF
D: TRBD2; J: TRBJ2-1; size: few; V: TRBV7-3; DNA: TGTGCCAGCAGCTTAAGGGACGGACTAGCGGGGGAAAGCTCCTACAATGAGCAGTTCTTC; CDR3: CASSLRDGLAGESSYNEQFF
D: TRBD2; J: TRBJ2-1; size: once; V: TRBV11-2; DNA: TGTGCCAGCAGCTTAGAGCTAGCGGGGGGGGGTGAGCAGTTCTTC; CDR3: CASSLELAGGGEQFF
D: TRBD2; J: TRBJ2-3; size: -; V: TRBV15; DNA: TGTGCCACCAGCTTTAGCGGGGGGTCCACAGATACGCAGTATTTT; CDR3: CATSFSGGSTDTQYF
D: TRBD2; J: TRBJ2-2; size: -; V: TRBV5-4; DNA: TGTGCCAGCAGCTTGTACGGGGCAAGGGGTAGCGGGGACTCCAGGACCGGGGAGCTGTTTTTT; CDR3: CASSLYGARGSGDSRTGELFF
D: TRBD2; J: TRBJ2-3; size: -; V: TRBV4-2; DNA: TGTGCCAGCAGCCAAGAGAGGGTTTCAGCGGGGGGGGCAGATACGCAGTATTTT; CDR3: CASSQERVSAGGADTQYF
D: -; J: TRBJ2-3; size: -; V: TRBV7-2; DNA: TGTGCCAGCAGCTCTCGCTCCCAAGTTGCGGATACGCAGTATTTT; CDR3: CASSSRSQVADTQYF
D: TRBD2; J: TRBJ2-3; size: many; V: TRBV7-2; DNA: TGTGCCAGCAGCTTTACGGGACTAGCGTTAGATACGCAGTATTTT; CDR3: CASSFTGLALDTQYF
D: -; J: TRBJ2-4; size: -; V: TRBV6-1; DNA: TGTGCCCAACGTAGGGGGGCAGCCAAAAACATTCAGTACTTC; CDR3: CAQRRGAAKNIQYF
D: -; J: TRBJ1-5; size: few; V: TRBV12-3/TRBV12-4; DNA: TGTGCCAGCAGCCCCGATCGAAGGTATCAGCCCCAGCATTTT; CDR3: CASSPDRRYQPQHF
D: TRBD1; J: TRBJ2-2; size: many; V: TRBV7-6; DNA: TGTGCCAGCAGCCCAACCGGGACAGGGGGCGGTAACACCGGGGAGCTGTTTTTT; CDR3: CASSPTGTGGGNTGELFF
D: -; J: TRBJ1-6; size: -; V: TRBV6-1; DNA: TGTGCCAGCAGGGATTCTGGACATTCACCCCTCCACTTT; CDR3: CASRDSGHSPLHF
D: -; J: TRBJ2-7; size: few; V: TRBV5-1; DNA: TGCGCCAGCAGCGATACCTCGGGGGCCCACGAGCAGTACTTC; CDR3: CASSDTSGAHEQYF
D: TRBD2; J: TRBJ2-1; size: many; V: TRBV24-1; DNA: TGTGCCACCAGTGATTGGAGCGGGGGGTACAATGAGCAGTTCTTC; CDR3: CATSDWSGGYNEQFF
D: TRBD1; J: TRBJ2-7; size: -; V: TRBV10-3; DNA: TGTGCCATCAGTGAGGCCGGGACAGGGGGCGAGCAGTACTTC; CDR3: CAISEAGTGGEQYF
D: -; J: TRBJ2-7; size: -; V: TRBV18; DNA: TGTGCCAGCTCACTACGGACCAACTCCTACGAGCAGTACTTC; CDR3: CASSLRTNSYEQYF
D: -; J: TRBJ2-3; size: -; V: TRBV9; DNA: TGTGCCAGCAGCGTAGCTGTCGCAGATACGCAGTATTTT; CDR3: CASSVAVADTQYF
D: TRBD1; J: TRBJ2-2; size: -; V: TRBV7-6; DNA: TGTGCCAGCAGCTACCCGGGACAGCGTCCCGGGGAGCTGTTTTTT; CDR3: CASSYPGQRPGELFF
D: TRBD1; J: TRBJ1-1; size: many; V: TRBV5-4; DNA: TGTGCCAGCAGCCCCGGACAGGCGACGTACACTGAAGCTTTCTTT; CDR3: CASSPGQATYTEAFF